The 26 T cell receptor beta chains presented below share a single source sample, sequenced in a study of cytomegalovirus exposure and HLA in healthy donors. Vbeta (60) and Jbeta (13) primers were used in the PCR. Assay: immunoSEQ multiplex PCR; the TCRdb copy retains only in-frame clones and omits some. The sample has over 70,000 clones; about 80% are singletons. Sequencing used PBMCs. The source of these receptors is a man between 45 and 60 years old in good health and CMV-seropositive.

The chain employs TRBV27 and TRBJ2-7; possible D gene TRBD1, 6 bases. Germline CDR1 is MNHEY and CDR2 is SMNVEV (reference sequence). The CDR3 runs to 15 residues. V lost 2 bases and J 0 bases, leaving 11 bases between the germline ends. This CDR3 is CASSLARTASYEQYF. The CDR3 DNA sequence: TGTGCCAGCAGTTTAGCTAGGACAGCCTCCTACGAGCAGTACTTC.

The chain employs TRBV29-1 and TRBJ2-1; possible D gene TRBD2, 6 bases. The germline CDR1 and CDR2 sequences are SQVTM and ANQGSEA. V lost 5 bases and J 4 bases, leaving 12 bases between the germline ends. The CDR3 is 13 amino acids. The CDR3 is CSVLNLAYNEQFF. For the CDR3, the DNA is TGCAGCGTTCTAAACCTAGCGTACAATGAGCAGTTCTTC.

This clone appeared a few times. The CDR3 nucleotides are TGCAGTGGCCGGTACCAAGAGACCCAGTACTTC. Residues: CSGRYQETQYF. The chain combines TRBV20-1 with TRBJ2-5; unclear D gene. The CDR3 runs to 11 residues. Germline CDR1 reads DFQATT; CDR2 reads SNEGSKA (reference sequence). V was pared by 7 bases and J by 0 bases, with 6 bases between.

Comments on this clone: A much larger clone lies a single base off, so this may be a read error. V is TRBV5-8 and J is TRBJ2-5, with 8 bases matching TRBD1. Germline CDR1 and CDR2: SGHTS and YDEGEE. The V gene end was trimmed by 3 bases and the J gene end by 7 bases; junction bases not matched to a gene: 17. The CDR3 totals 17 residues. The CDR3 sequence: CASSSSTGGFGFGTQYF. CDR3 nucleotide sequence: TGTGCCAGCAGCTCCTCTACAGGGGGTTTTGGCTTTGGGACCCAGTACTTC.

As regards this clone: At one of its ends the junction is not consistent with the germline gene, which may arise from a read error. V is TRBV7-9 and J is TRBJ2-7; TRBD2 aligns across 11 bases. Germline V CDR1 and CDR2: SEHNR, FQNEAQ (reference sequence). The CDR3 is 14 residues long. Written as DNA, the CDR3 is TGTTCCAGCAGCTTACTAGCGGGAGCCTACGAGCAGTACTTC. Translation gives CSSSLLAGAYEQYF.

Comment on this clone: At one boundary the junction diverges from the germline segment, which might be a read error. The V call is TRBV29-1, the J call TRBJ2-6; TRBD1 might be the D (6 bases). Germline CDR1 is SQVTM and CDR2 is ANQGSEA. The CDR3 is 14 amino acids. CDR3 in amino acids: CSGMVGAGANGLTF. The DNA of the CDR3 is TGCAGCGGAATGGTGGGGGCCGGGGCCAACGGCCTGACTTTC.

J is TRBJ1-1 and V is TRBV7-6; 9 nucleotides line up with TRBD1. This CDR3 spans 18 amino acids. Trimming took 2 bases from V and 6 from J; bases not matched to a gene: 16. In germline, CDR1 is SGHVS, CDR2 FNYEAQ. The CDR3 nucleotides read TGTGCCAGCAGCTTACTTCCGGGACAGGGAGTCGGAATTGCTGAAGCTTTCTTT. It encodes CASSLLPGQGVGIAEAFF.

The V and J genes are TRBV7-8 and TRBJ1-2, with D perhaps TRBD1 (5 bases). Trimming stripped 5 bases from V and 2 bases from J, with 15 bases between. Germline values: CDR1 SGHVS, CDR2 FQNEAQ. There are 15 residues in the CDR3. This CDR3 is CASSPEVDSNYGYTF. CDR3 nucleotide sequence: TGTGCCAGCAGCCCTGAGGTCGACAGCAACTATGGCTACACCTTC.

The chain couples TRBV6-1 to TRBJ1-2; D gene unclear. Germline assignment: CDR1 MNHNS and CDR2 SASEGT. Trimming took 6 bases from V and 4 from J, leaving 9 bases between them. The CDR3 spans 12 residues. CDR3 region: CASRQDTYGYTF. The CDR3 coding sequence is TGTGCCAGCAGGCAGGATACCTATGGCTACACCTTC.

The chain is built from TRBV29-1 and TRBJ1-1; D perhaps matches TRBD1 (6 bases). CDR3 length equals 12 residues. The germline CDR1 and CDR2 sequences are SQVTM and ANQGSEA. V gave up 7 bases and J gave up 4 bases, with 13 bases separating them. Written as DNA, the CDR3 is TGCAGCGCGGGGGGGGCAATCACTGAAGCTTTCTTT. As protein: CSAGGAITEAFF. The full variable domain, rest sourced from reference TRBV29-1 and TRBJ1-1, is SAVISQKPSRDICQRGTSLTIQCQVDSQVTMMFWYRQQPGQSLTLIATANQGSEATYESGFVIDKFPISRPNLTFSTLTVSNMSPEDSSIYLCSAGGAITEAFFGQGTRLTVV.

This chain uses TRBV4-2 with TRBJ1-2, with D possibly TRBD1 on 5 matching bases. The CDR3 contains 16 residues. Germline CDR1 LGHNA, CDR2 YNFKEQ. The V end lost 1 base, the J end lost 4 bases, and 16 bases lay between the germline ends. The CDR3 DNA follows: TGTGCCAGCAGCCAAGCAAACCCCATGCAGGGCTATGGCTACACCTTC. Translated: CASSQANPMQGYGYTF.

The rearrangement links TRBV27 to TRBJ1-1; a possible D gene is TRBD1 (6 bases). The CDR3 spans 13 residues. The germline V and J ends were trimmed by 9 bases and 5 bases, with 16 bases remaining between them. CDR1 is MNHEY and CDR2 is SMNVEV in the germline V gene (reference sequence). The CDR3 sequence is CASFPAQGTEAFF. In DNA, the CDR3 is TGTGCCAGTTTCCCTGCCCAGGGGACTGAAGCTTTCTTT.

This clone was observed once. The V and J genes are TRBV7-9 and TRBJ1-1; maybe TRBD1 (6 bases). The CDR3 has 14 amino acids. Germline assignment: CDR1 SEHNR and CDR2 FQNEAQ (reference sequence). V lost 3 bases, J lost 2 bases, and 10 bases lay in between. The CDR3 here is CASSFDRLNTEAFF. For the CDR3, the DNA is TGTGCCAGCAGCTTTGACAGGTTAAACACTGAAGCTTTCTTT.

The chain recombines TRBV18 with TRBJ2-7, with 9 bases that match TRBD1. Germline-derived CDR1 and CDR2 are KGHSH and LQKENI. After removal of 5 bases from V and 4 bases from J, the junction contained 3 bases not matched to a gene. The CDR3 is made up of 13 amino acids. CDR3 sequence reads: CASSKDRGYEQYF. In DNA, the CDR3 is TGTGCCAGCTCAAAGGACAGGGGATACGAGCAGTACTTC.

V is TRBV7-2 and J is TRBJ1-5; D is unresolved. Germline V gene sequence: CDR1 SGHTA, CDR2 FQGNSA. V lost 2 bases to trimming and J lost 0 bases, with 5 bases between them. The CDR3 extends over 14 amino acids. Written as DNA, the CDR3 is TGTGCCAGCAGCTTACGTGTTAGCAATCAGCCCCAGCATTTT. This sequence encodes CASSLRVSNQPQHF.

This clone was seen a few times. The chain carries TRBV6-6 and TRBJ1-5; no definite D call. V was clipped by 2 bases and J by 5 bases, with 4 bases between them. Germline assignment: CDR1 MNHNY and CDR2 SVGAGI (reference sequence). This CDR3 comprises 12 residues. The CDR3 loop is CASSYGHQPQHF. CDR3 DNA: TGTGCCAGCAGTTACGGCCATCAGCCCCAGCATTTT.

V is TRBV9 and J is TRBJ2-5; D might be TRBD2 (6 bases). V lost 4 bases to trimming and J lost 2 bases, with 9 bases between them. There are 13 residues in the CDR3. Per germline, CDR1 SGDLS and CDR2 YYNGEE. This chain's CDR3 is CASSRDFQETQYF. The CDR3 nucleotides are TGTGCCAGCAGCCGGGACTTTCAAGAGACCCAGTACTTC. The whole variable domain, remainder taken from reference TRBV9 and TRBJ2-5, is DSGVTQTPKHLITATGQRVTLRCSPRSGDLSVYWYQQSLDQGLQFLIQYYNGEERAKGNILERFSAQQFPDLHSELNLSSLELGDSALYFCASSRDFQETQYFGPGTRLLVL.

The chain has TRBV19 and TRBJ1-5; 7 bases map to TRBD1. Per germline, CDR1 LNHDA and CDR2 SQIVND (reference sequence). The CDR3 length is 16 residues. V lost 1 base and J lost 6; bases outside the gene matches: 9. This chain's CDR3 is CASSIGAGQRTQPQHF. CDR3 nucleotides: TGTGCCAGTAGTATAGGGGCGGGACAGCGCACTCAGCCCCAGCATTTT. The full variable domain, its missing parts supplied by reference TRBV19 and TRBJ1-5, is DGGITQSPKYLFRKEGQNVTLSCEQNLNHDAMYWYRQDPGQGLRLIYYSQIVNDFQKGDIAEGYSVSREKKESFPLTVTSAQKNPTAFYLCASSIGAGQRTQPQHFGDGTRLSIL.

The rearrangement joins TRBV9 to TRBJ2-5; 9 nucleotides align to TRBD2. This CDR3 comprises 17 residues. The ends lost 1 base at V and 4 bases at J; junction bases unmatched: 11. Germline CDR1 SGDLS, CDR2 YYNGEE. CDR3 sequence: CASSVRGSTSGLETQYF. The CDR3 DNA reads TGTGCCAGCAGCGTAAGAGGTTCCACTAGCGGGTTAGAGACCCAGTACTTC.

Concerning this clone: Other nucleotide sequences in the sample specify the same CDR3. The V gene is TRBV5-5, the J gene TRBJ1-2; no definite D call. V was cut by 5 bases and J by 4 bases, with 15 bases left in between. Germline V gene lookup returns CDR1 SGHKS and CDR2 YYEKEE (reference sequence). CDR3 length: 14 amino acids. The CDR3 region has the DNA TGTGCCAGCAGTTTGTCTATCTCTTCCTATGGCTACACCTTC. Its protein product is CASSLSISSYGYTF.

This clone was observed a few times. The chain couples TRBV15 to TRBJ2-7; D may be TRBD1 (6 bases). CDR1 LNHNV and CDR2 YYDKDF come from the germline V gene (reference sequence). V lost 3 bases, J lost 2 bases, and 20 bases lay in between. The CDR3 runs to 17 residues. This chain's CDR3 is CATSSPWSRDIPYEQYF. CDR3 DNA sequence: TGTGCCACCAGCAGCCCTTGGAGCAGGGACATCCCCTACGAGCAGTACTTC.

The V and J genes are TRBV2 and TRBJ2-7, with D perhaps TRBD2 (5 bases). The ends were cut back, 7 bases at V and 0 bases at J, with 7 bases in the middle. The CDR3 runs 12 residues. The germline CDR1 and CDR2 sequences are SNHLY and FYNNEI. CDR3 in amino acids: CASNGDSYEQYF. In DNA, the CDR3 is TGTGCCAGCAACGGGGACTCCTACGAGCAGTACTTC.

The rearrangement links TRBV5-1 to TRBJ2-7; 7 bases are a match to TRBD1. The CDR3 totals 15 residues. After removal of 2 bases from V and 5 bases from J, the junction contained 10 bases not matched to a gene. Germline V gives CDR1 SGHRS, CDR2 YFSETQ. For the CDR3, the DNA is TGCGCCAGCAGCTTCTGGACAGGAAGAGGGGACGAGCAGTACTTC. It translates to CASSFWTGRGDEQYF.

As concerns this clone: The junction departs from germline at one end; a sequencing error may be responsible. V gene TRBV14 combines with J gene TRBJ2-6, with TRBD1 as a possible D gene (5 bases). This CDR3 comprises 18 residues. Germline V gene data show CDR1 as SGHDN and CDR2 as FVKESK. The chain's CDR3 is CASSQVVWPSSGANGLTF. In nucleotides, the CDR3 is TGTGCCAGCAGCCAAGTCGTGTGGCCCAGCTCTGGGGCCAACGGCCTGACTTTC.

The V call is TRBV15, the J call TRBJ2-7, with D perhaps TRBD1 (5 bases). V lost 3 bases and J lost 2, with 11 bases in between. CDR3 length: 14 residues. In germline, CDR1 is LNHNV, CDR2 YYDKDF (reference sequence). The CDR3 DNA is TGTGCCACCAGCAGGGACAATGGCGCCTACGAGCAGTACTTC. Its protein is CATSRDNGAYEQYF.

This clone was seen more than once but under ten times. The gene calls are TRBV2 and TRBJ1-4; D ambiguous. V lost 6 bases, J lost 4 bases, and 12 bases lay in between. Germline values: CDR1 SNHLY, CDR2 FYNNEI. CDR3 length: 14 residues. In DNA, the CDR3 is TGTGCCAGCAGGACGGGGTTCTTTAATGAAAAACTGTTTTTT. Translating gives CASRTGFFNEKLFF.